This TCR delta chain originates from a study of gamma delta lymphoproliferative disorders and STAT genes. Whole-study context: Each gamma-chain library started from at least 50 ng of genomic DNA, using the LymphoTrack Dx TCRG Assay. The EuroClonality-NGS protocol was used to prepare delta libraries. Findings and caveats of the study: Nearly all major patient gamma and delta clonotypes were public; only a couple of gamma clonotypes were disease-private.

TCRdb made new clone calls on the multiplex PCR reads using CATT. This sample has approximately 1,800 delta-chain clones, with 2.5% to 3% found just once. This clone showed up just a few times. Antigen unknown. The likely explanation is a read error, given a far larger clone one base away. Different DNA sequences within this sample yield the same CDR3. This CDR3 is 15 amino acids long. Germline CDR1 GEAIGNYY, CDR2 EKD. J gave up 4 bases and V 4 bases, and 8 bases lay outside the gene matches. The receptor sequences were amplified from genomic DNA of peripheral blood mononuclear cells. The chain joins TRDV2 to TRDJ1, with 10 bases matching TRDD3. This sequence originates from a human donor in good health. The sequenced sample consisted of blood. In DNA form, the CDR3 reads TGTGCCTGTGATAAGTTGGGGGATACAGGCGATAAACTCATCTTT. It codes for CACDKLGDTGDKLIF.